The entry that follows covers one T cell receptor (beta chain) sequence. Its specificity is unknown. The data were taken from a study of response to subunit inactivated influenza vaccine. Trimming pared 3 bases from V and 8 bases from J, leaving 13 bases between. This CDR3 spans 13 amino acids. Overall study results and limits: After each seasonal influenza vaccination, few new T cells are recruited, the authors suggested.

MiXCR, applied by TCRdb to the RT-PCR reads, yields one record per CDR3 protein. The sample lists about 520,000 distinct CDR3 sequences; around 7.9% were seen once. The chain uses TRBV12-3 or TRBV12-4 and TRBJ1-2, with D possibly matching TRBD1 (5 bases). This specimen consisted of PBMCs from blood, obtained about 24 months after vaccination. This clonotype originated in a man between 45 and 75 years old who received an inactivated influenza vaccine. The CDR3 coding sequence is TGTGCCAGCAGTTTTGGGGACCGAGGGGGCTACACCTTC. Translation gives CASSFGDRGGYTF.